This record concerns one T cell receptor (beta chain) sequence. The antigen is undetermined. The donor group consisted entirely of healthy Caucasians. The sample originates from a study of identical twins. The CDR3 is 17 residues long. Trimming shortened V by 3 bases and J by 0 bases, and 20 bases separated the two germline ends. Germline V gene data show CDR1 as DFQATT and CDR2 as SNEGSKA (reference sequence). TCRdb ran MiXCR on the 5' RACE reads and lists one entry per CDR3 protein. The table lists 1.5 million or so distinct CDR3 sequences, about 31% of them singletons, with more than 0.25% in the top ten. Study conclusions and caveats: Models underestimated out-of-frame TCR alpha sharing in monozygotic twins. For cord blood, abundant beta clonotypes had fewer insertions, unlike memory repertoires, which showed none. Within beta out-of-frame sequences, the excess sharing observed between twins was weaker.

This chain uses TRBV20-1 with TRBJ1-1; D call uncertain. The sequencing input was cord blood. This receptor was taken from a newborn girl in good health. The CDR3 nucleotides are TGCAGTGCTAGTCCGCTCGGCCAGTCCCGACTGAACACTGAAGCTTTCTTT. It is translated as CSASPLGQSRLNTEAFF.